This TCR beta chain was sequenced in a study of blood T cell repertoires in COVID-19. TCRdb's copy holds only in-frame clones and misses some; the assay was immunoSEQ multiplex PCR. The sample carries 85,000 to 90,000 clones, approximately 90% recorded once. The germline V gene encodes CDR1 SGHNT and CDR2 YYREEE (reference sequence). The CDR3 sequence is 16 residues long. V shed 0 bases and J shed 1 base, with 10 bases lying between them. J is TRBJ1-4 and V is TRBV5-4; D ambiguous. Sequencing was done on a sample of peripheral blood. The clonotype originates from a human donor with active COVID-19. The donor label of this sample is uncertain. CDR3 protein: CASSLERGRTNEKLFF. The CDR3 DNA reads as TGTGCCAGCAGCTTGGAACGGGGTCGAACTAATGAAAAACTGTTTTTT.